The 14 T cell receptor beta chains below were found in one sample sequenced in a study of Graves' ophthalmopathy and Graves' hyperthyroidism. RNA transcripts were the template, and TCR beta CDR3 regions were amplified from them. After a first-round RT-PCR with HTBI primers, a second-round multiplex PCR was run. TCRdb re-analysed the multiplex PCR reads in MiXCR, keeping a single row per CDR3 protein. The sample shows about 400,000 distinct CDR3 sequences, 15% to 19% of them seen only once. Sequenced material: peripheral blood. All receptors derive from a woman aged 18-29 years with stable Graves' hyperthyroidism.

The chain couples TRBV7-8 to TRBJ2-7; D may be TRBD1 (7 bases). Germline V gene sequence: CDR1 SGHVS, CDR2 FQNEAQ. V dropped 4 bases and J dropped 11 bases, with 12 bases sitting between them. This CDR3 comprises 11 residues. CDR3 residues: CASSSDRREYF. DNA of the CDR3: TGTGCCAGCAGCTCGGACAGGAGGGAGTACTTC.

In its sample, this clonotype was seen a few times. J is TRBJ1-2 and V is TRBV14, with a tentative D call TRBD1 (5 bases). Germline V gene sequence: CDR1 SGHDN, CDR2 FVKESK. The V end lost 4 bases, the J end lost 1 base, and 10 bases lay between the germline ends. This CDR3 has 14 amino acids. As DNA, the CDR3 is TGTGCCAGCAGCCTTAGGGACGGTAACTATGGCTACACCTTC. It is translated as CASSLRDGNYGYTF.

This clonotype was seen at least ten times. The chain is built from TRBV10-3 and TRBJ2-7, with 8 positions matching TRBD1. CDR1 is ENHRY, CDR2 SYGVKD, per germline. CDR3 size: 14 residues. J gave up 4 bases and V 5 bases, and 7 bases lay outside the gene matches. The CDR3 DNA follows: TGTGCCATCAGTTCCGGGACAGGCGCTTACGAGCAGTACTTC. Translating gives CAISSGTGAYEQYF.

As to this clonotype: Likely a read error: the CDR3 ends without its conserved phenylalanine or tryptophan. The V call is TRBV19, the J call TRBJ1-1; D is undetermined. The CDR3 totals 13 residues. Germline V lookup: CDR1 LNHDA, CDR2 SQIVND (reference sequence). V was cut by 6 bases and J by 4 bases, with 12 bases left in between. CDR3: CASSRRSSTEAFY. For the CDR3, the DNA is TGTGCCAGTAGCCGCCGAAGTTCCACTGAAGCTTTCTAT.

This clonotype was seen at least ten times. The V and J genes are TRBV5-1 and TRBJ1-1; 10 bases are shared with TRBD1. The CDR3 has 12 residues. Germline trimming cut 7 bases from V and 7 bases from J; bases unmatched to any gene: 4. Germline V gene data show CDR1 as SGHRS and CDR2 as YFSETQ. This CDR3 is CASRGQGIEAFF. CDR3 sequence (DNA): TGCGCCAGCCGGGGACAGGGGATTGAAGCTTTCTTT.

This clonotype was observed many times. The chain uses TRBV12-3 or TRBV12-4 and TRBJ2-5; 9 bases fit TRBD1. The V segment lost 3 bases and the J segment 4 bases; nucleotides outside the gene matches: 6. The CDR3 sequence is 15 residues long. The CDR3 DNA reads TGTGCCAGCAGTTTTTACAGGGGGCAAGGAGAGACCCAGTACTTC. It specifies CASSFYRGQGETQYF.

This clonotype was seen many times. CDR3 loop: CASSPQRLGSPLHF. The DNA for the CDR3 is TGTGCCAGCAGCCCCCAGAGACTGGGTTCACCCCTCCACTTT. The chain is built from TRBV11-2 and TRBJ1-6; D gene ambiguous. This CDR3 contains 14 residues. Germline lookup yields CDR1 SGHAT and CDR2 FQNNGV. Deletions cut 5 bases from V and 9 bases from J, with 14 bases between.

The chain is built from TRBV7-9 and TRBJ1-1; D is undetermined. In germline, CDR1 is SEHNR, CDR2 FQNEAQ (reference sequence). V lost 5 bases and J lost 0, with 13 bases in between. This CDR3 has 15 amino acids. Here the CDR3 reads CASSRTRIMNTEAFF. CDR3 DNA: TGTGCCAGCAGCCGAACACGAATTATGAACACTGAAGCTTTCTTT.

In its sample, this clonotype was seen many times. V is TRBV7-2 and J is TRBJ2-5; unclear D gene. Trimming removed 0 bases from V and 5 bases from J, with 13 bases in between. The CDR3 sequence is 15 residues long. Germline V gene sequence: CDR1 SGHTA, CDR2 FQGNSA. The CDR3: CASSLAQNRPETQYF. CDR3 sequence (DNA): TGTGCCAGCAGCTTAGCCCAAAACCGCCCGGAGACCCAGTACTTC.

The table lists this clonotype with many counts. The chain couples TRBV12-3 or TRBV12-4 to TRBJ1-5; D not resolved. Trimming left V 5 bases short and J 4 bases short, with 12 bases between. The CDR3 consists of 14 residues. CDR3 sequence (DNA): TGTGCCAGCAGTCCGCCCGGGCAGAATCAGCCCCAGCATTTT. Translated: CASSPPGQNQPQHF.

This clonotype was seen many times. The J gene is TRBJ2-7, the V gene TRBV28, with 9 bases that match TRBD1. Germline V gene sequence: CDR1 MDHEN, CDR2 SYDVKM. V dropped 7 bases and J dropped 3; count of bases not matched to a gene: 10. The CDR3 is 15 amino acids. CDR3 DNA: TGTGCCAGCACCCTCTGGACAGGGGTCTACTACGAGCAGTACTTC. Protein: CASTLWTGVYYEQYF.

This clonotype was found many times. V gene TRBV29-1 combines with J gene TRBJ1-1; D unclear. V shed 4 bases and J shed 0 bases, with 12 bases lying between them. CDR3 length: 14 residues. Germline V gene sequence: CDR1 SQVTM, CDR2 ANQGSEA. The CDR3 DNA reads TGCAGCGTTGCTGGTCTGAGGGTGAACACTGAAGCTTTCTTT. Translation gives CSVAGLRVNTEAFF. The entire variable domain, with the rest obtained from reference TRBV29-1 and TRBJ1-1, is as follows: SAVISQKPSRDICQRGTSLTIQCQVDSQVTMMFWYRQQPGQSLTLIATANQGSEATYESGFVIDKFPISRPNLTFSTLTVSNMSPEDSSIYLCSVAGLRVNTEAFFGQGTRLTVV.

The chain is built from TRBV10-2 and TRBJ2-2; TRBD2 matches 14 bases. With 5 bases clipped from V and 1 base from J, the junction kept 6 bases outside the gene matches. CDR1 and CDR2 from the germline V gene are WSHSY and SAAADI. The CDR3 has 18 residues. CDR3 protein: CASSSPGLAGGNTGELFF. In DNA form, the CDR3 reads TGCGCCAGCAGTTCTCCCGGACTAGCGGGGGGGAACACCGGGGAGCTGTTTTTT.

The chain links TRBV28 to TRBJ1-2; 7 bases are a match to TRBD1. CDR1 and CDR2 (germline): MDHEN, SYDVKM. V shed 4 bases, J shed 6 bases, and the junction held 5 bases outside the gene matches. The CDR3 runs to 13 residues. The CDR3 DNA follows: TGTGCCAGCAGTTGGGGAGGGGGCCATGGCTACACCTTC. Translating it yields CASSWGGGHGYTF.